The clone carrying this TCR beta chain was counted between two and nine times. The sample comes from a study of CD8+ T cells in alopecia areata. CDR1 and CDR2 from the germline V gene are LGHNT and FRNRAP. V was shortened by 0 bases and J by 3 bases, with 8 bases between the two germline ends. The CDR3 covers 15 residues. cDNA reverse transcribed from extracted RNA served as the sequencing template. This table comes from immunoSEQ multiplex PCR, and its TCRdb copy is limited to in-frame clones, with some not included. The repertoire holds approximately 100,000 clones, 55% seen once, with 8.8% in the top ten.

The V call is TRBV12-5, the J call TRBJ2-2; possibly TRBD1 or TRBD2 for D (5 bases each). The TCR comes from a human donor in good health. The sequenced sample was CD4+ T cells sorted from blood. This chain's CDR3 is CASGLVLGDTGELFF. DNA of the CDR3: TGTGCTAGTGGTTTGGTACTAGGGGACACCGGGGAGCTGTTTTTT.